Here is one T cell receptor (beta chain) with its context. Sequencing relied on immunoSEQ assay v3.0, run at survey level. The repertoire was sequenced with immunoSEQ multiplex PCR; TCRdb's copy has only in-frame clones and lacks some. The sample carries more than 20,000 clones, around four fifths recorded once. Germline V gene sequence: CDR1 SGHRS, CDR2 YFSETQ. V shed 6 bases, J shed 0 bases, and the junction held 11 bases outside the gene matches. The CDR3 covers 18 residues. The data originate from a study of long-term antiretroviral therapy in people with HIV. V and J are TRBV5-1 and TRBJ2-7; 14 bases agree with TRBD2. The specimen was unsorted PBMCs, collected 1.9 years after starting antiretroviral therapy. This receptor was identified in a woman aged 50 to 60 with HIV. CDR3 protein: CASTLRGTSGGSSYEQYF. CDR3 nucleotide sequence: TGCGCCAGCACCCTACGTGGGACTAGCGGGGGAAGCTCCTACGAGCAGTACTTC. The whole variable domain, filled in from reference TRBV5-1 and TRBJ2-7, reads KAGVTQTPRYLIKTRGQQVTLSCSPISGHRSVSWYQQTPGQGLQFLFEYFSETQRNKGNFPGRFSGRQFSNSRSEMNVSTLELGDSALYLCASTLRGTSGGSSYEQYFGPGTRLTVT.